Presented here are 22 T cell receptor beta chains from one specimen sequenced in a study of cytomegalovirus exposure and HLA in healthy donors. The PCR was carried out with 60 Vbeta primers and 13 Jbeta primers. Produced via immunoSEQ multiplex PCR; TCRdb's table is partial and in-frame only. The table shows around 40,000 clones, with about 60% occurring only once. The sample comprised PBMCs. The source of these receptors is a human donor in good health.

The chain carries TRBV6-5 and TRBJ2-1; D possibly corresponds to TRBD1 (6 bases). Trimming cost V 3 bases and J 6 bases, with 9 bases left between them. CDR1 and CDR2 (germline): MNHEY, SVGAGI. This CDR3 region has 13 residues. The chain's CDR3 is CASSYIRGNEQFF. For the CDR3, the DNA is TGTGCCAGCAGTTATATCAGGGGCAATGAGCAGTTCTTC.

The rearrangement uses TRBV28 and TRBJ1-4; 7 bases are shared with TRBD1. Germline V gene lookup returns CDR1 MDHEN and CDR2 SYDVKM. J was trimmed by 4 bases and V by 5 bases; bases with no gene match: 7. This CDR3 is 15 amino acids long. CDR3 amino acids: CASSPADRINEKLFF. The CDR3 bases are TGTGCCAGCAGTCCCGCGGACAGGATTAATGAAAAACTGTTTTTT.

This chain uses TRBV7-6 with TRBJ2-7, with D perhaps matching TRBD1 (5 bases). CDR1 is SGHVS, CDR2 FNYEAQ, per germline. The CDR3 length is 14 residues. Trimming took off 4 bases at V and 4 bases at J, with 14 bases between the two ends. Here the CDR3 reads CASSSRPGQYEQYF. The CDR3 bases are TGTGCCAGCAGCTCCAGGCCCGGACAATACGAGCAGTACTTC.

Here the CDR3 reads CASSEGQLGSPLHF. The CDR3 DNA follows: TGTGCCAGCAGTGAGGGACAGTTGGGTTCACCCCTCCACTTT. This chain joins TRBV6-1 and TRBJ1-6; 7 bases map to TRBD1. The CDR3 covers 14 residues. The junction had 5 bases not matched to a gene; V was cut back by 3 bases and J by 9 bases. CDR1 MNHNS and CDR2 SASEGT come from the germline V gene.

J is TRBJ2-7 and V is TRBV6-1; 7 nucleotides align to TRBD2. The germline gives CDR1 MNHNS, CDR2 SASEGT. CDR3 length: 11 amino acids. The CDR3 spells CALRGTYEQYF. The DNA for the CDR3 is TGTGCTTTGCGGGGGACCTACGAGCAGTACTTC.

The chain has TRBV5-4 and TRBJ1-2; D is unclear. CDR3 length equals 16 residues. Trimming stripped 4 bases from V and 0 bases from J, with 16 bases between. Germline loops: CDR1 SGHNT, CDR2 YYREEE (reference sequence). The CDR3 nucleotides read TGTGCCAGCAGCCCTGGTGGCACGTCAACTAACTATGGCTACACCTTC. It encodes CASSPGGTSTNYGYTF.

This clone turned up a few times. Here the CDR3 reads CASSLGGISNQPQHF. CDR3 nucleotide sequence: TGTGCCAGCAGCTTGGGCGGGATTAGCAATCAGCCCCAGCATTTT. The chain couples TRBV5-4 to TRBJ1-5; D remains unclear. The CDR3 is 15 residues long. Trimming stripped 0 bases from V and 0 bases from J, with 7 bases between. Per germline, CDR1 SGHNT and CDR2 YYREEE (reference sequence).

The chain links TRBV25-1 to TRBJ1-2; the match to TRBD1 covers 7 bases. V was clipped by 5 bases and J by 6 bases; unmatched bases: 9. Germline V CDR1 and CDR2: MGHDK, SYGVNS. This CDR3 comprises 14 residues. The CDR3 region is CASSSVDRIHGYTF. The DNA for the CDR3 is TGTGCCAGCAGTTCTGTGGACAGGATCCATGGCTACACCTTC.

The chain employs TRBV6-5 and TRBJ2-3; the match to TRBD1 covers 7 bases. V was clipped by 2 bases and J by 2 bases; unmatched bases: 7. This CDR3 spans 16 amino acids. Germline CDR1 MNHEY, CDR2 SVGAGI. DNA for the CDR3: TGTGCCAGCAGTTACGGACAGGACCCTTACACAGATACGCAGTATTTT. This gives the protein CASSYGQDPYTDTQYF.

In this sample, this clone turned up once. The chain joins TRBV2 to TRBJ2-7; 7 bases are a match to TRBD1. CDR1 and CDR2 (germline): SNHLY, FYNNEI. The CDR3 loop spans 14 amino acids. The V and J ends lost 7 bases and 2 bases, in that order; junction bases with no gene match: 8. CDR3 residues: CASTDRESTYEQYF. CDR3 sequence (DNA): TGTGCCAGCACCGACAGGGAAAGTACCTACGAGCAGTACTTC.

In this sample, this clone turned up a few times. CDR3 sequence reads: CASSLDATRVFF. The CDR3 DNA follows: TGTGCCAGCAGCTTAGATGCGACTAGGGTGTTCTTC. The rearrangement joins TRBV11-2 to TRBJ2-1; D might be TRBD2 (6 bases). This CDR3 spans 12 amino acids. The germline V and J ends were trimmed by 0 bases and 15 bases, with 12 bases remaining between them. Germline V CDR1 and CDR2: SGHAT, FQNNGV.

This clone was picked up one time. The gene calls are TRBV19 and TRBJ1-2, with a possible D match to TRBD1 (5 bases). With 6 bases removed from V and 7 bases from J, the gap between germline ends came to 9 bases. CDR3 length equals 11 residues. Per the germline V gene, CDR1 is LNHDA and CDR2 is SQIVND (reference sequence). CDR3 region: CASSPGGGYTF. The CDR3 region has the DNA TGTGCCAGTAGCCCGGGGGGTGGCTACACCTTC.

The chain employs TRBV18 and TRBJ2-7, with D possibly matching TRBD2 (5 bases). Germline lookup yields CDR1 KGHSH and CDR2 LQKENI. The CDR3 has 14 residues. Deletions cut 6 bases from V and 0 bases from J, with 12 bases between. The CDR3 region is CASSSGSSSYEQYF. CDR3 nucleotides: TGTGCCAGCTCCTCGGGGTCCAGCTCCTACGAGCAGTACTTC.

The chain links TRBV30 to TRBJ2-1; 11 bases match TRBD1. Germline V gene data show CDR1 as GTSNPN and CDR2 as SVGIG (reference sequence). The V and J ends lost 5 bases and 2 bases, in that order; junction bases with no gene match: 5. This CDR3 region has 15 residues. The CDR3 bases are TGTGCCTGGGACCCGGGACAGGGGGCCTACAATGAGCAGTTCTTC. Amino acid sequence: CAWDPGQGAYNEQFF.

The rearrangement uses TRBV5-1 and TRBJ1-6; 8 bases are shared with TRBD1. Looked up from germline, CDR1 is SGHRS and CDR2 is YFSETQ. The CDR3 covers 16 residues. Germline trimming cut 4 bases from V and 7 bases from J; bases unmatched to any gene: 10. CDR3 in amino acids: CASSPQGASLNSPLHF. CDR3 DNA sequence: TGCGCCAGCAGCCCGCAGGGGGCATCTTTGAATTCACCCCTCCACTTT.

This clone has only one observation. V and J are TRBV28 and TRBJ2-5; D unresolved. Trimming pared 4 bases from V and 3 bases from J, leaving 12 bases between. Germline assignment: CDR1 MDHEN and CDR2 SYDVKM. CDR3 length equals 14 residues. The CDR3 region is CASSSPVQKETQYF. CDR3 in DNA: TGTGCCAGCAGTTCCCCAGTGCAGAAAGAGACCCAGTACTTC.

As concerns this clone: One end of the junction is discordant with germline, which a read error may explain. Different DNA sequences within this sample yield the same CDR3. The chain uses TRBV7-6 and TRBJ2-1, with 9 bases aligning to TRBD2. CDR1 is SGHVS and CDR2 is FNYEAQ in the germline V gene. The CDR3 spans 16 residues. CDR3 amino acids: CASSLGASGAYNEQFF. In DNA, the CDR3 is TGCGCCAGCAGCTTAGGGGCTAGCGGGGCCTACAATGAGCAGTTCTTC.

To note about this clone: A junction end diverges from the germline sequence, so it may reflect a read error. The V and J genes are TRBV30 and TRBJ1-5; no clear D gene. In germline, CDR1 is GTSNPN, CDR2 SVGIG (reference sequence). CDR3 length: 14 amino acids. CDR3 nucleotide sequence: TGTGCCTGGAGCAAAGGTAATAGCGATCAGCCCCAGCATTTT. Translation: CAWSKGNSDQPQHF.

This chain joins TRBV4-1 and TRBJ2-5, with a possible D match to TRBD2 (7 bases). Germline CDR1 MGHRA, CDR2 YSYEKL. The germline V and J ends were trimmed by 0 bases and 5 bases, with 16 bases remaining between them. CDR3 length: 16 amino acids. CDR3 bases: TGCGCCAGCAGCCAAGATATTCGGGGGGCATGGGAGACCCAGTACTTC. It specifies CASSQDIRGAWETQYF.

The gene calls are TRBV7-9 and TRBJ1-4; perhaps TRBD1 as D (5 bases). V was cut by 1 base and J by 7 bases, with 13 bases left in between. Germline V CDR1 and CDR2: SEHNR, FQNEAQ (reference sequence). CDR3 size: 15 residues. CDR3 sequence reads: CASSLGSRVGEKLFF. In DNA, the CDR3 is TGTGCCAGCAGCTTAGGGAGCAGGGTGGGTGAAAAACTGTTTTTT.

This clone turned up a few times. The CDR3 is CASSFSNQPQHF. As DNA, the CDR3 is TGTGCCAGCAGCTTCAGTAATCAGCCCCAGCATTTT. The chain joins TRBV7-6 to TRBJ1-5; no firm D call. In germline, CDR1 is SGHVS, CDR2 FNYEAQ. Between the trimmed V and J ends, which lost 3 bases and 4 bases, there was a span of 4 bases. The CDR3 contains 12 residues.

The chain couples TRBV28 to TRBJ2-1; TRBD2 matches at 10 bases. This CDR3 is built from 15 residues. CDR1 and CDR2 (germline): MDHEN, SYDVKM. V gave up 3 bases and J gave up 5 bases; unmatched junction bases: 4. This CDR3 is CASSFSSGGNNEQFF. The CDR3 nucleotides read TGTGCCAGCAGTTTTAGTAGCGGGGGGAACAATGAGCAGTTCTTC.